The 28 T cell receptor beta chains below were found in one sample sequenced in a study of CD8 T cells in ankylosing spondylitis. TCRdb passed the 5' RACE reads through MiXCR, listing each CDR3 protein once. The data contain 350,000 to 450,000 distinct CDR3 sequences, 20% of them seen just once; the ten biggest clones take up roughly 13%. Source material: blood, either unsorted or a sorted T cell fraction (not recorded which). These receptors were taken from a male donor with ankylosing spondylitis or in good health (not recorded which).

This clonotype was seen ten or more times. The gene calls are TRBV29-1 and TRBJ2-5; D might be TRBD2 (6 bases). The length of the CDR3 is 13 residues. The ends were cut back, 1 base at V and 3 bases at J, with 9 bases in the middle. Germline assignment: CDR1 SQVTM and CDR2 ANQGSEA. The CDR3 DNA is TGCAGCGTTGAAGGTCCGGGGGAAGAGACCCAGTACTTC. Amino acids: CSVEGPGEETQYF.

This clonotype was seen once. CDR3 region: CASSSPPELQETQYF. The CDR3, as DNA: TGTGCCAGCAGCTCCCCCCCGGAGCTACAAGAGACCCAGTACTTC. The chain couples TRBV7-9 to TRBJ2-5; no clear D. The germline CDR1 and CDR2 sequences are SEHNR and FQNEAQ (reference sequence). V was cut by 4 bases and J by 2 bases, with 14 bases left in between. CDR3 length equals 15 residues.

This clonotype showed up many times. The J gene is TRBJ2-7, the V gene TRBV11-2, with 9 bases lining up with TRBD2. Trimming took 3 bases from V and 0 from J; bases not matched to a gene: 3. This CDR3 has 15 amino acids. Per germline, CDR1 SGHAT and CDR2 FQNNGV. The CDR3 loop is CASSFGGGASYEQYF. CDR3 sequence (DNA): TGTGCCAGCAGCTTCGGCGGGGGGGCCTCCTACGAGCAGTACTTC.

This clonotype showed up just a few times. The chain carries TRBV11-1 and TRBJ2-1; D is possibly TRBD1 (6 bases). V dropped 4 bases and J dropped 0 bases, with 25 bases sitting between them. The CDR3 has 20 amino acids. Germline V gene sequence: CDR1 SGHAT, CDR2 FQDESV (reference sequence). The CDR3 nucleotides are TGTGCCAGCAGCTCGAGGTCAGGGGTCCGGGACCATAGCTCCTACAATGAGCAGTTCTTC. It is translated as CASSSRSGVRDHSSYNEQFF. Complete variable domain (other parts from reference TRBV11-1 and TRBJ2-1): EAEVAQSPRYKITEKSQAVAFWCDPISGHATLYWYRQILGQGPELLVQFQDESVVDDSQLPKDRFSAERLKGVDSTLKIQPAELGDSAMYLCASSSRSGVRDHSSYNEQFFGPGTRLTVL.

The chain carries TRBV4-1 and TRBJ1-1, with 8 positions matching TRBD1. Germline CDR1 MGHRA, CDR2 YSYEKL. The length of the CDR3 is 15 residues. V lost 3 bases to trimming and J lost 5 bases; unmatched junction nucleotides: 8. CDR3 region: CASSQVDRVYTEAFF. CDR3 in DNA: TGCGCCAGCAGCCAGGTGGACAGGGTGTATACTGAAGCTTTCTTT.

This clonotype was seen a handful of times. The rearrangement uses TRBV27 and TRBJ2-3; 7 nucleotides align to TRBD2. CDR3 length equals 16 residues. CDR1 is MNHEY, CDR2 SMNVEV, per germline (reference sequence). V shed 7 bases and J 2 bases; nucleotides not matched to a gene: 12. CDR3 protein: CASTGRVKNPTDTQYF. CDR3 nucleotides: TGTGCCAGCACGGGGAGGGTAAAGAACCCCACAGATACGCAGTATTTT.

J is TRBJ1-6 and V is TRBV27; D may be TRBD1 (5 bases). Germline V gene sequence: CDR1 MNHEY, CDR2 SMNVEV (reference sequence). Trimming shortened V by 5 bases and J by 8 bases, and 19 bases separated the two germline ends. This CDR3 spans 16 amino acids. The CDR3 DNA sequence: TGTGCCAGCAGTAAGGAGGGCGGGACGGGGGATTCACCCCTCCACTTT. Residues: CASSKEGGTGDSPLHF.

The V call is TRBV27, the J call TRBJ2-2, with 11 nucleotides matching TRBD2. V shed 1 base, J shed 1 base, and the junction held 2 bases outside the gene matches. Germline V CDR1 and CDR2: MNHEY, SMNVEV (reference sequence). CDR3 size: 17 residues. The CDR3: CASSLYSGGENTGELFF. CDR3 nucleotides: TGTGCCAGCAGTTTATATAGCGGGGGGGAGAACACCGGGGAGCTGTTTTTT.

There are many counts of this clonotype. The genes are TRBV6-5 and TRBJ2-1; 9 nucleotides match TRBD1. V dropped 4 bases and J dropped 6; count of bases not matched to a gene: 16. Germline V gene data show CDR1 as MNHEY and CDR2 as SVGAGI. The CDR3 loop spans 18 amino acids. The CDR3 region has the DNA TGTGCCAGCAGTTTCGACTCCTTGCTCGGGACAGGGTCCAATGAGCAGTTCTTC. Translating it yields CASSFDSLLGTGSNEQFF.

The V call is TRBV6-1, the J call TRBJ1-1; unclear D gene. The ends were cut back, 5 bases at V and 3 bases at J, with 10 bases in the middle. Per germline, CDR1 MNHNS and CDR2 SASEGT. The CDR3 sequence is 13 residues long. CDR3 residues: CASSPGWYTEAFF. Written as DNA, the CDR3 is TGTGCCAGCAGTCCCGGATGGTACACTGAAGCTTTCTTT.

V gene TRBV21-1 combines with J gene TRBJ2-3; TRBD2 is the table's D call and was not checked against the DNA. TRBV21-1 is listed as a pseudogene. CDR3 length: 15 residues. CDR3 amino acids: CASSREAGGPDTQYF. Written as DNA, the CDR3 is TGTGCCAGCAGCAGGGAGGCGGGGGGGCCAGATACGCAGTATTTT.

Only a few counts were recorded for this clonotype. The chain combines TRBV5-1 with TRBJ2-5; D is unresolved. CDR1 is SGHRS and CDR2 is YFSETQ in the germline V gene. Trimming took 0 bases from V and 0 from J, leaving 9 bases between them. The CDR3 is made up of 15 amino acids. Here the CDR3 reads CASSLEAAHQETQYF. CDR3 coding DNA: TGCGCCAGCAGCTTGGAGGCAGCCCACCAAGAGACCCAGTACTTC.

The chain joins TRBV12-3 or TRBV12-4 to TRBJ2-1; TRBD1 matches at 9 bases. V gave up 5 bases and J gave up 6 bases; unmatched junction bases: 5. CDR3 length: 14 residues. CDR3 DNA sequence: TGTGCCAGCAGTACAGGGGGCGCGGTCAATGAGCAGTTCTTC. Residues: CASSTGGAVNEQFF.

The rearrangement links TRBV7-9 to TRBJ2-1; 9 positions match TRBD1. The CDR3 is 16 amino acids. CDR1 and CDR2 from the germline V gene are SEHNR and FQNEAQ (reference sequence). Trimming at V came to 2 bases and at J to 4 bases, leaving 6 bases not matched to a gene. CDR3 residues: CASSLWGQGGYNEQFF. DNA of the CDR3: TGTGCCAGCAGCTTATGGGGACAGGGCGGTTACAATGAGCAGTTCTTC.

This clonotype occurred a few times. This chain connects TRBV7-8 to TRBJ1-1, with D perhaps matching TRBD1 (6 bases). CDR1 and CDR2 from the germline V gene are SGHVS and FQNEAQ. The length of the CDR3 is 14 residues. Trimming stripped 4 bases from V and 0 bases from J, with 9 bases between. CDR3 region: CASSSDSLNTEAFF. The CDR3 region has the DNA TGTGCCAGCAGCTCGGACAGCTTGAACACTGAAGCTTTCTTT.

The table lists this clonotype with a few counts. The CDR3 DNA is TGTGCCAGCAGTCCACCGACAGGGGACTATGGCTACACCTTC. It is translated as CASSPPTGDYGYTF. This chain links TRBV28 with TRBJ1-2; 8 bases align to TRBD1. The junction had 5 bases not matched to a gene; V was cut back by 5 bases and J by 3 bases. The CDR3 contains 14 residues. CDR1 and CDR2 from the germline V gene are MDHEN and SYDVKM.

DNA for the CDR3: TGTGCCAGCAGTTCCCTAGCGATCAGCACAGATACGCAGTATTTT. This sequence encodes CASSSLAISTDTQYF. V gene TRBV27 combines with J gene TRBJ2-3, with D possibly being TRBD2 (6 bases). Germline V lookup: CDR1 MNHEY, CDR2 SMNVEV (reference sequence). The V end was cut by 4 bases, the J end by 0 bases, with 11 bases between. The CDR3 is 15 residues long.

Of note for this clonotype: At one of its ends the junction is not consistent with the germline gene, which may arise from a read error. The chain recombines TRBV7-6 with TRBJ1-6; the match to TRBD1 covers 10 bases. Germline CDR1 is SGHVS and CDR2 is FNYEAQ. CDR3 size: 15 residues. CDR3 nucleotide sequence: TGTGCCAGCAGCTCTGGGACAGGGGATAAATCACCCCTCCACTTT. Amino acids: CASSSGTGDKSPLHF.

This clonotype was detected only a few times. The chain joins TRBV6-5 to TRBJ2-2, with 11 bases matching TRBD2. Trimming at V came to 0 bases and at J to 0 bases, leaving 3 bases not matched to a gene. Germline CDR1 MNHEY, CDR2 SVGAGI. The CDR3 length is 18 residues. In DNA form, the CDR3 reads TGTGCCAGCAGTTACTCTGCTAGCGGGGGGTCGAACACCGGGGAGCTGTTTTTT. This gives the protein CASSYSASGGSNTGELFF.

The CDR3 bases are TGCGCCAGCAGCCAAGAACCGCTAGCGGGGGGGGAGCAGTACTTC. It translates to CASSQEPLAGGEQYF. The rearrangement links TRBV4-1 to TRBJ2-7; TRBD2 matches at 12 bases. V was pared by 0 bases and J by 7 bases, with 4 bases of the junction left unmatched. This CDR3 is built from 15 residues. The germline V gene has CDR1 MGHRA and CDR2 YSYEKL.

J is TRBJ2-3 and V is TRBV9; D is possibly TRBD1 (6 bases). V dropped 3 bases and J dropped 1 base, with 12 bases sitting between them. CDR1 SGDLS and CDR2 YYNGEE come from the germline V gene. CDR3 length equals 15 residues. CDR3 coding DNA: TGTGCCAGCAGCGAAACAGGGTCGGGCACAGATACGCAGTATTTT. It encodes CASSETGSGTDTQYF.

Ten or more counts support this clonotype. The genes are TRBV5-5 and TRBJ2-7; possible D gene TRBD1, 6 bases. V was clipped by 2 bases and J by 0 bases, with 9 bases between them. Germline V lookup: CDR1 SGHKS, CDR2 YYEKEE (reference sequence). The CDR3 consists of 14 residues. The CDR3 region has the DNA TGTGCCAGCAGCTTCGCCAGGGGCTCCTACGAGCAGTACTTC. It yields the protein CASSFARGSYEQYF.

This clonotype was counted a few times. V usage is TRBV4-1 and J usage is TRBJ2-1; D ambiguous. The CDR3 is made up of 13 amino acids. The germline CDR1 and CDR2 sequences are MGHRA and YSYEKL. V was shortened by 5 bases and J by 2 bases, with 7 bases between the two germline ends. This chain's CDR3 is CASSTRTYNEQFF. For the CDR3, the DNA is TGCGCCAGCAGCACCAGGACCTACAATGAGCAGTTCTTC.

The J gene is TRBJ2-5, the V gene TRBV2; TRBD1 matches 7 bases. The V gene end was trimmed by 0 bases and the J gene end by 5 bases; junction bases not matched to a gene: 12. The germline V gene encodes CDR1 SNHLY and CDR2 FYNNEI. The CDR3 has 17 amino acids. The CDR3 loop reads CASSEALRGQLRETQYF. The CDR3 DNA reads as TGTGCCAGCAGTGAAGCGCTTCGGGGACAGCTAAGGGAGACCCAGTACTTC.

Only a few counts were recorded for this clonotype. The CDR3: CSVDTGVTGELFF. The CDR3 DNA follows: TGCAGCGTTGATACAGGGGTCACCGGGGAGCTGTTTTTT. The chain joins TRBV29-1 to TRBJ2-2; 7 bases line up with TRBD1. Germline V gene data show CDR1 as SQVTM and CDR2 as ANQGSEA. With V trimmed by 3 bases and J by 4 bases, 2 bases remained unmatched. This CDR3 has 13 residues.

The CDR3 DNA follows: TGCGCCAGCTCCTGGGGACAGGGGCCCAATGAGCAGTTCTTC. Its translation: CASSWGQGPNEQFF. This chain uses TRBV5-1 with TRBJ2-1; 10 positions match TRBD1. CDR3 size: 14 residues. V gave up 7 bases and J gave up 6 bases; unmatched junction bases: 7. CDR1 SGHRS and CDR2 YFSETQ come from the germline V gene.

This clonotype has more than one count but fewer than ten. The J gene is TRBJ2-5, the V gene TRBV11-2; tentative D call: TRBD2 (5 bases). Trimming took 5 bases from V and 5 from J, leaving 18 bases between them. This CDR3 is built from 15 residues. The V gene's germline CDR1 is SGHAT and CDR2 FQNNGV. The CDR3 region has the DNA TGTGCCAGCAGCGGGTGGGGAACCGGCGGGGAGACCCAGTACTTC. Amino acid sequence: CASSGWGTGGETQYF.

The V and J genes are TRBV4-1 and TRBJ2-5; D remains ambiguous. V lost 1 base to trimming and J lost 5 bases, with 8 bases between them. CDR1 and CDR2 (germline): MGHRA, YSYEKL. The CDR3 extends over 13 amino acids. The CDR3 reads CASSQVFPETQYF. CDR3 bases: TGCGCCAGCAGCCAAGTCTTTCCGGAGACCCAGTACTTC.